This T cell receptor beta chain emerged from a study of blood T cell repertoires in COVID-19. Study context: The United States, Italy and Spain provided the acute and convalescent COVID-19 samples. The cDNA or gDNA used as material had been derived from T cells, B-cell-depleted T cells, or PBMCs.

Trimming took 4 bases from V and 6 from J, leaving 14 bases between them. The CDR3 contains 13 residues. The germline V gene has CDR1 SGHNT and CDR2 YYREEE (reference sequence). Original data processing: Amplified reference gene primers provided the basis for estimating nucleated cell counts. TCRdb's table, derived via immunoSEQ multiplex PCR, lists solely in-frame clones and lacks some. The V and J calls and the clone size are those of that table, but D and trimming were determined from the DNA. The sample has 30,000 to 35,000 clones, approximately 78% seen once. The chain is built from TRBV5-4 and TRBJ2-7, with unresolved D. Material: peripheral blood. The receptor was isolated from a man at least 80 years old with active or convalescent COVID-19. CDR3 in DNA: TGTGCCAGCAGCCCCGTAGGCGGTACCGAGCAGTACTTC. As protein: CASSPVGGTEQYF.